This T cell receptor (beta chain) was sequenced during a study of beta chain features in type 1 diabetes. Overall study: There was similarity between patients and healthy donors in age, gender and cell yields. Taken together, all samples contributed approximately 110 million examined sorted cells.

Sequencing targeted expressed TCRB transcripts, as all isolated RNA had been reverse transcribed. Generated by immunoSEQ multiplex PCR, the TCRdb table keeps only in-frame clones and is missing some. Found here are 600,000 or so clones, over 12% of them singletons; the top ten hold around 0.04%. As to this clone: Its specificity is unknown.

Regarding the study as a whole: Researchers cautioned that cDNA sequencing could over-represent cells with high TCR expression. TCRB CDR3s from Type 1 diabetes patients were moderately but significantly shorter in all four CD4+ subsets.

Sequences were obtained from naive CD4+ T cells from blood. The receptor's source is a man between 18 and 29 years old with type 1 diabetes.

The CDR3 sequence: CASSLSSDPGSNQPQHF. The DNA for the CDR3 is TGTGCCAGCAGCTTGTCTTCGGACCCTGGGAGCAATCAGCCCCAGCATTTT. The rearrangement joins TRBV5-6 to TRBJ1-5; D unclear. This CDR3 has 17 residues. Trimming removed 1 base from V and 1 base from J, with 15 bases in between. From germline, CDR1 is SGHDT and CDR2 YYEEEE. The full variable domain, rest sourced from reference TRBV5-6 and TRBJ1-5, is DAGVTQSPTHLIKTRGQQVTLRCSPKSGHDTVSWYQQALGQGPQFIFQYYEEEERQRGNFPDRFSGHQFPNYSSELNVNALLLGDSALYLCASSLSSDPGSNQPQHFGDGTRLSIL.